This T cell receptor beta chain was sequenced during a study of cytomegalovirus exposure and HLA in healthy donors. Details on this clone: One end of the junction varies from germline; a read error may be responsible.

Primers for the PCR totalled 60 Vbeta and 13 Jbeta. The protocol was immunoSEQ multiplex PCR, while the TCRdb copy is restricted to in-frame clones and leaves out a portion. The table includes about 82,000 clones, around 10% detected once. There are 13 residues in the CDR3. CDR1 and CDR2 from the germline V gene are SGHNT and YYREEE (reference sequence). The chain uses TRBV5-4 and TRBJ2-5, with D possibly being TRBD2 (6 bases). The sequenced sample consisted of PBMCs. This receptor was identified in a man in his sixties in good health and CMV-seropositive. The DNA for the CDR3 is TGTGCCAGCAGATTGGCTGGGGGGGAGACCCAGTACTTC. It yields the protein CASRLAGGETQYF.